Shown below are 30 T cell receptor beta chains from a single sample sequenced in a study of blood T cell repertoires in COVID-19. Libraries were prepared by immunoSEQ multiplex PCR; TCRdb keeps only in-frame clonotypes and omits some of them. The top ten hold 3.5% to 4% of the sample, which has about 200,000 clones, roughly 85% seen once. The specimen sequenced was PBMCs or T cells enriched from blood (not recorded which). These receptors all stem from a woman in her 40s with acute COVID-19.

The chain employs TRBV5-4 and TRBJ2-1, with 10 positions matching TRBD2. Germline CDR1 SGHNT, CDR2 YYREEE (reference sequence). The V segment lost 4 bases and the J segment 0 bases; nucleotides outside the gene matches: 10. The CDR3 sequence is 18 residues long. CDR3 nucleotides: TGTGCCAGCAGCCCGGGACTAGCGTACGAACCCTCCTACAATGAGCAGTTCTTC. As protein: CASSPGLAYEPSYNEQFF. The full variable domain, with the rest looked up from reference TRBV5-4 and TRBJ2-1, is ETGVTQSPTHLIKTRGQQVTLRCSSQSGHNTVSWYQQALGQGPQFIFQYYREEENGRGNFPPRFSGLQFPNYSSELNVNALELDDSALYLCASSPGLAYEPSYNEQFFGPGTRLTVL.

V usage is TRBV19 and J usage is TRBJ2-2, with 10 positions matching TRBD1. The trim removed 4 bases at V and 4 bases at J, leaving 3 bases unmatched. Germline values: CDR1 LNHDA, CDR2 SQIVND (reference sequence). The CDR3 is 15 amino acids. This chain's CDR3 is CASSTRDRGTGELFF. CDR3 nucleotide sequence: TGTGCCAGTAGTACCCGGGACAGGGGCACCGGGGAGCTGTTTTTT.

The CDR3 region has the DNA TGTGCCAGCAGCCAAATATCTAGCGGGAGGGCCATGGCAGATACGCAGTATTTT. Its protein product is CASSQISSGRAMADTQYF. The V gene is TRBV3-1 (or the pseudogene TRBV3-2), the J gene TRBJ2-3, with 12 bases that match TRBD2. V trimming: 2 bases; J trimming: 4 bases; junction bases outside the gene matches: 10. The CDR3 covers 18 residues. Germline V gene sequence: CDR1 LGHDT, CDR2 YNNKEL (reference sequence).

The chain couples TRBV24-1 to TRBJ2-1; tentative D call: TRBD2 (6 bases). The CDR3 loop spans 16 amino acids. V was clipped by 2 bases and J by 6 bases, with 16 bases between them. Germline values: CDR1 KGHDR, CDR2 SFDVKD. CDR3 nucleotides: TGTGCCACCAGTGATTCTCCCCCACTAGCAGTCAATGAGCAGTTCTTC. It specifies CATSDSPPLAVNEQFF.

This clone occurred a few times. The rearrangement links TRBV7-6 to TRBJ2-2, with 7 bases aligning to TRBD2. Germline loops: CDR1 SGHVS, CDR2 FNYEAQ. This CDR3 is built from 21 residues. The V gene end was trimmed by 10 bases and the J gene end by 2 bases; junction bases not matched to a gene: 28. The CDR3 spells CATTFRPGRPGWMENTGELFF. The CDR3 nucleotides are TGTGCCACGACCTTTCGGCCCGGGAGGCCAGGGTGGATGGAAAACACCGGGGAGCTGTTTTTT. Full variable domain (remainder filled in from reference TRBV7-6 and TRBJ2-2): GAGVSQSPRYKVTKRGQDVALRCDPISGHVSLYWYRQALGQGPEFLTYFNYEAQQDKSGLPNDRFSAERPEGSISTLTIQRTEQRDSAMYRCATTFRPGRPGWMENTGELFFGEGSRLTVL.

V and J are TRBV2 and TRBJ1-2, with 7 positions matching TRBD1. CDR1 and CDR2 (germline): SNHLY, FYNNEI. The V segment lost 5 bases and the J segment 8 bases; nucleotides outside the gene matches: 8. The CDR3 sequence is 13 residues long. DNA of the CDR3: TGTGCCAGCAGTAGCCGGGACAGCAGGGGCTACACCTTC. It is translated as CASSSRDSRGYTF. The entire variable domain, with the rest obtained from reference TRBV2 and TRBJ1-2, is as follows: EPEVTQTPSHQVTQMGQEVILRCVPISNHLYFYWYRQILGQKVEFLVSFYNNEISEKSEIFDDQFSVERPDGSNFTLKIRSTKLEDSAMYFCASSSRDSRGYTFGSGTRLTVV.

The chain has TRBV15 and TRBJ1-1; D unresolved. This CDR3 is built from 13 residues. Trimming took off 3 bases at V and 5 bases at J, with 10 bases between the two ends. From germline, CDR1 is LNHNV and CDR2 YYDKDF (reference sequence). Here the CDR3 DNA reads TGTGCCACCAGCAGCTTCGTGAGGACTGAAGCTTTCTTT. It translates to CATSSFVRTEAFF.

The chain links TRBV29-1 to TRBJ2-5; D might be TRBD1 (6 bases). This CDR3 is 13 amino acids long. V lost 3 bases and J lost 5, with 13 bases in between. Germline CDR1 is SQVTM and CDR2 is ANQGSEA. This chain's CDR3 is CSVERGSRETQYF. The CDR3, as DNA: TGCAGCGTTGAGAGGGGGTCTCGGGAGACCCAGTACTTC.

The CDR3 loop reads CASSPRGFTGELFF. Written as DNA, the CDR3 is TGTGCCAGCAGTCCACGCGGTTTCACCGGGGAGCTGTTTTTT. The rearrangement links TRBV27 to TRBJ2-2, with D hard to call. Germline values: CDR1 MNHEY, CDR2 SMNVEV (reference sequence). CDR3 length equals 14 residues. Trimming stripped 5 bases from V and 4 bases from J, with 11 bases between.

V gene TRBV6-5 combines with J gene TRBJ2-7; maybe TRBD1 (6 bases). V was pared by 0 bases and J by 4 bases, with 16 bases between. Germline CDR1 reads MNHEY; CDR2 reads SVGAGI. The length of the CDR3 is 16 residues. The DNA of the CDR3 is TGTGCCAGCAGTTACTCTCAGGGGTCTAAGGGATACGAGCAGTACTTC. As protein: CASSYSQGSKGYEQYF.

The chain couples TRBV5-5 to TRBJ2-7; 7 bases are shared with TRBD1. Trimming at V came to 3 bases and at J to 4 bases, leaving 4 bases not matched to a gene. This CDR3 comprises 13 residues. Germline CDR1 SGHKS, CDR2 YYEKEE (reference sequence). CDR3 sequence: CASSWTGFYEQYF. CDR3 sequence (DNA): TGTGCCAGCAGCTGGACAGGATTTTACGAGCAGTACTTC.

The rearrangement joins TRBV28 to TRBJ1-6; 9 bases match TRBD1. CDR3 length: 15 amino acids. Trimming removed 7 bases from V and 9 bases from J; junction bases left unmatched: 10. CDR1 is MDHEN and CDR2 is SYDVKM in the germline V gene. CDR3 loop: CASKPPGTGLSPLHF. As DNA, the CDR3 is TGTGCCAGCAAACCCCCCGGGACAGGGCTTTCACCCCTCCACTTT.

The chain has TRBV21-1 and TRBJ1-1; the DNA was not compared with TRBD1, the D call given in the table. TRBV21-1 constitutes a pseudogene. This CDR3 is 16 amino acids long. CDR3 loop: CASSGGQGAGGTEAFF. The DNA of the CDR3 is TGTGCCAGCAGCGGGGGACAGGGGGCCGGAGGTACTGAAGCTTTCTTT.

The V gene is TRBV5-6, the J gene TRBJ2-7, with D perhaps TRBD2 (6 bases). CDR1 is SGHDT and CDR2 is YYEEEE in the germline V gene. There are 14 residues in the CDR3. The germline V and J ends were trimmed by 5 bases and 4 bases, with 16 bases remaining between them. Written as DNA, the CDR3 is TGTGCCAGCAGACTGCGGGAAAGAGATTACGAGCAGTACTTC. This codes for CASRLRERDYEQYF. Complete variable domain (other parts from reference TRBV5-6 and TRBJ2-7): DAGVTQSPTHLIKTRGQQVTLRCSPKSGHDTVSWYQQALGQGPQFIFQYYEEEERQRGNFPDRFSGHQFPNYSSELNVNALLLGDSALYLCASRLRERDYEQYFGPGTRLTVT.

The table lists this clone with a few counts. The genes are TRBV28 and TRBJ1-6, with 7 positions matching TRBD1. This CDR3 is 15 amino acids long. CDR1 MDHEN and CDR2 SYDVKM come from the germline V gene. After removal of 8 bases from V and 5 bases from J, the junction contained 9 bases not matched to a gene. CDR3 sequence: CASGLTGTDNSPLHF. In DNA form, the CDR3 reads TGTGCCAGCGGGTTAACCGGGACAGATAATTCACCCCTCCACTTT.

The count of this clone is one. Other DNA variants within this sample encode the same CDR3. The CDR3 sequence: CASSPGGAVGYGYTF. Written as DNA, the CDR3 is TGCGCCAGCAGCCCTGGGGGGGCCGTGGGCTATGGCTACACCTTC. The J gene is TRBJ1-2, the V gene TRBV5-1; D may be TRBD1 (6 bases). This CDR3 region has 15 residues. Looked up from germline, CDR1 is SGHRS and CDR2 is YFSETQ. V lost 4 bases and J lost 4, with 17 bases in between.

J is TRBJ1-5 and V is TRBV28; D is possibly TRBD1 (5 bases). The V gene lost 2 bases and the J gene lost 6 bases, with 14 bases spanning the gap. Germline V gene lookup returns CDR1 MDHEN and CDR2 SYDVKM. The length of the CDR3 is 15 residues. CDR3 protein: CASSLAGKVTQPQHF. Written as DNA, the CDR3 is TGTGCCAGCAGTTTAGCAGGGAAGGTCACTCAGCCCCAGCATTTT.

This chain uses TRBV7-2 with TRBJ2-3, with D tentatively TRBD1 (5 bases). CDR3 length: 14 amino acids. With 5 bases removed from V and 7 bases from J, the gap between germline ends came to 16 bases. Germline CDR1 reads SGHTA; CDR2 reads FQGNSA. The CDR3 nucleotides are TGTGCCAGCAGCAAAGGGATCTCAGGGAATACGCAGTATTTT. Protein product: CASSKGISGNTQYF.

In this sample, this clone turned up a few times. The chain recombines TRBV27 with TRBJ1-6, with TRBD1 matching 8 bases. Per germline, CDR1 MNHEY and CDR2 SMNVEV (reference sequence). This CDR3 comprises 13 residues. Germline trimming cut 5 bases from V and 8 bases from J; bases unmatched to any gene: 2. The DNA for the CDR3 is TGTGCCAGCAGTCGACAGGGGTATTCACCCCTCCACTTT. Translation gives CASSRQGYSPLHF.

This chain links TRBV7-3 with TRBJ2-1; perhaps TRBD1 as D (6 bases). Trimming stripped 6 bases from V and 5 bases from J, with 11 bases between. Germline CDR1 is SGHTA and CDR2 is FQGTGA. This CDR3 region has 13 residues. The CDR3 here is CASRGPGDNEQFF. CDR3 in DNA: TGTGCCAGCAGGGGCCCAGGGGACAATGAGCAGTTCTTC.

CDR3: CASSLGDRGMFF. CDR3 sequence (DNA): TGTGCCAGCAGCTTAGGGGATAGGGGGATGTTCTTC. V usage is TRBV7-9 and J usage is TRBJ2-1; D may be TRBD1 (6 bases). Germline loops: CDR1 SEHNR, CDR2 FQNEAQ (reference sequence). V lost 1 base and J 15 bases, leaving 13 bases between the germline ends. The CDR3 runs to 12 residues.

The chain carries TRBV5-5 and TRBJ2-7, with D maybe TRBD2 (5 bases). Germline loops: CDR1 SGHKS, CDR2 YYEKEE (reference sequence). The V end lost 7 bases, the J end lost 6 bases, and 11 bases lay between the germline ends. The CDR3 sequence is 11 residues long. The CDR3 reads CASLGSVEQYF. CDR3 sequence (DNA): TGTGCCAGCCTAGGGAGTGTCGAGCAGTACTTC.

This chain links TRBV15 with TRBJ1-4; D remains unclear. The CDR3 extends over 15 amino acids. Germline assignment: CDR1 LNHNV and CDR2 YYDKDF (reference sequence). V lost 3 bases and J lost 8, with 16 bases in between. CDR3 loop: CATSRDSSRAEKLFF. For the CDR3, the DNA is TGTGCCACCAGCAGGGACTCCTCGAGGGCGGAAAAACTGTTTTTT.

V gene TRBV5-6 combines with J gene TRBJ2-5; D might be TRBD1 (6 bases). V lost 2 bases to trimming and J lost 5 bases, with 16 bases between them. The length of the CDR3 is 15 residues. The germline CDR1 and CDR2 sequences are SGHDT and YYEEEE. CDR3 sequence: CASSFGLRTAETQYF. The CDR3 DNA is TGTGCCAGCAGCTTCGGTCTTCGGACAGCTGAGACCCAGTACTTC.

The V call is TRBV19, the J call TRBJ1-5; 9 bases line up with TRBD1. V gave up 9 bases and J gave up 0 bases; unmatched junction bases: 6. Germline lookup yields CDR1 LNHDA and CDR2 SQIVND (reference sequence). The CDR3 totals 15 residues. The CDR3 region is CASQQGANSNQPQHF. The DNA for the CDR3 is TGTGCCAGCCAACAGGGGGCTAATAGCAATCAGCCCCAGCATTTT.

J is TRBJ2-2 and V is TRBV7-3, with 7 positions matching TRBD2. After removal of 1 base from V and 2 bases from J, the junction contained 4 bases not matched to a gene. CDR3 length: 16 amino acids. The germline CDR1 and CDR2 sequences are SGHTA and FQGTGA. Here the CDR3 reads CASSLIGRANTGELFF. CDR3 in DNA: TGTGCCAGCAGCTTAATAGGGAGGGCAAACACCGGGGAGCTGTTTTTT.

This chain joins TRBV7-9 and TRBJ2-7; D remains unclear. V lost 7 bases and J 0 bases, leaving 19 bases between the germline ends. Germline loops: CDR1 SEHNR, CDR2 FQNEAQ (reference sequence). The CDR3 is 16 amino acids. The CDR3 DNA is TGTGCCAGCACCATAGTACGGAGCATTTCCTCCTACGAGCAGTACTTC. Residues: CASTIVRSISSYEQYF. Using reference TRBV7-9 and TRBJ2-7 for the parts outside the CDR3, the full variable domain is DTGVSQNPRHKITKRGQNVTFRCDPISEHNRLYWYRQTLGQGPEFLTYFQNEAQLEKSRLLSDRFSAERPKGSFSTLEIQRTEQGDSAMYLCASTIVRSISSYEQYFGPGTRLTVT.

The gene calls are TRBV27 and TRBJ1-1; D possibly corresponds to TRBD1 (5 bases). The germline V gene encodes CDR1 MNHEY and CDR2 SMNVEV (reference sequence). The V gene lost 0 bases and the J gene lost 8 bases, with 10 bases spanning the gap. The CDR3 contains 13 residues. The CDR3 nucleotides are TGTGCCAGCAGTTTATCGGGGGGAACAGAAGCTTTCTTT. Encoded protein: CASSLSGGTEAFF.

The chain uses TRBV2 and TRBJ1-6; TRBD1 matches at 7 bases. After removal of 6 bases from V and 0 bases from J, the junction contained 14 bases not matched to a gene. The V gene's germline CDR1 is SNHLY and CDR2 FYNNEI. CDR3 size: 19 residues. This CDR3 reads CASSLRHLQGSSYNSPLHF. For the CDR3, the DNA is TGTGCCAGCAGCCTTCGACACCTACAGGGGTCCTCCTATAATTCACCCCTCCACTTT.

The chain couples TRBV4-1 to TRBJ2-5, with a possible D match to TRBD2 (6 bases). Trimming left V 0 bases short and J 1 base short, with 12 bases between. This CDR3 comprises 16 residues. Germline V lookup: CDR1 MGHRA, CDR2 YSYEKL. This CDR3 is CASSQDHERVQETQYF. The DNA for the CDR3 is TGCGCCAGCAGCCAAGATCACGAGCGGGTCCAAGAGACCCAGTACTTC.